The 27 T cell receptor beta chains listed next were all sequenced from one sample in a study of persistence of HIV-infected CD4 T cells. No cognate antigen is known for these TCRs. Cells were stimulated nonspecifically with anti-CD3/anti-CD28 magnetic beads. CD4+ T cells upregulating both CD40 ligand and CD69 were sorted as responding cells. The immunoSEQ assay was version 4, run in survey mode. Profiled with immunoSEQ multiplex PCR; TCRdb holds only in-frame clones, not every one. Of about 45,000 clones listed, about 89% are singletons. The specimen comprised CD4+ T cells sorted from PBMCs after roughly 20-hour stimulation, sampled from a patient who received antiretroviral therapy. The receptors shown here come from an adult man with HIV who was CMV-seropositive.

The rearrangement links TRBV6-5 to TRBJ1-2; D not resolved. V gave up 0 bases and J gave up 0 bases, with 2 bases separating them. Looked up from germline, CDR1 is MNHEY and CDR2 is SVGAGI. The CDR3 has 13 amino acids. DNA for the CDR3: TGTGCCAGCAGTTACTCGCCTAACTATGGCTACACCTTC. This encodes CASSYSPNYGYTF.

V gene TRBV5-1 combines with J gene TRBJ1-5; unclear D gene. Trimming pared 0 bases from V and 3 bases from J, leaving 10 bases between. The CDR3 has 15 amino acids. In germline, CDR1 is SGHRS, CDR2 YFSETQ. The CDR3 region is CASSLAGGFNQPQHF. DNA for the CDR3: TGCGCCAGCAGCTTGGCCGGCGGGTTCAATCAGCCCCAGCATTTT.

V is TRBV24-1 and J is TRBJ1-5, with TRBD1 as a possible D gene (5 bases). The CDR3 is 15 residues long. Germline V gives CDR1 KGHDR, CDR2 SFDVKD. V was shortened by 5 bases and J by 9 bases, with 19 bases between the two germline ends. The CDR3 here is CATSGGVRNKGPQHF. The CDR3 DNA is TGTGCCACCAGTGGGGGGGTCAGGAATAAGGGGCCCCAGCATTTT.

V usage is TRBV3-1 (or the pseudogene TRBV3-2) and J usage is TRBJ2-1; TRBD2 matches 7 bases. With V trimmed by 4 bases and J by 6 bases, 9 bases remained unmatched. Germline assignment: CDR1 LGHDT and CDR2 YNNKEL (reference sequence). The CDR3 totals 15 residues. CDR3 amino acids: CASSLDSRGVNEQFF. In nucleotides, the CDR3 is TGTGCCAGCAGCCTTGACTCCCGGGGGGTCAATGAGCAGTTCTTC.

V gene TRBV15 combines with J gene TRBJ1-5; D not resolved. Germline-derived CDR1 and CDR2 are LNHNV and YYDKDF (reference sequence). V was trimmed by 2 bases and J by 1 base, leaving 6 bases between them. This CDR3 is 14 amino acids long. CDR3 bases: TGTGCCACCAGCAGACGGGCAAGCAATCAGCCCCAGCATTTT. It yields the protein CATSRRASNQPQHF.

V gene TRBV3-1 (or the pseudogene TRBV3-2) combines with J gene TRBJ2-1; 11 bases fit TRBD1. V dropped 6 bases and J dropped 5; count of bases not matched to a gene: 9. CDR3 length: 16 residues. Germline lookup yields CDR1 LGHDT and CDR2 YNNKEL (reference sequence). The CDR3 DNA reads TGTGCCAGCAGACATGAATCGGGACAGGGGGACAATGAGCAGTTCTTC. Translating it yields CASRHESGQGDNEQFF.

The chain joins TRBV28 to TRBJ1-6, with D tentatively TRBD1 (5 bases). This CDR3 has 18 residues. The germline V gene has CDR1 MDHEN and CDR2 SYDVKM. The V and J ends lost 6 bases and 6 bases respectively, with 24 bases between them. The CDR3 protein is CASRPYPGRGGVNSPLHF. Here the CDR3 DNA reads TGTGCCAGCAGACCATACCCCGGGCGGGGGGGTGTTAATTCACCCCTCCACTTT. Using reference TRBV28 and TRBJ1-6 for the parts outside the CDR3, the full variable domain is DVKVTQSSRYLVKRTGEKVFLECVQDMDHENMFWYRQDPGLGLRLIYFSYDVKMKEKGDIPEGYSVSREKKERFSLILESASTNQTSMYLCASRPYPGRGGVNSPLHFGNGTRLTVT.

This chain uses TRBV5-1 with TRBJ1-1; D is unclear. Germline V gene sequence: CDR1 SGHRS, CDR2 YFSETQ. V lost 2 bases, J lost 1 base, and 9 bases lay in between. The CDR3 totals 14 residues. Here the CDR3 reads CASSLSARNTEAFF. The CDR3 nucleotides read TGCGCCAGCAGCTTATCGGCCAGGAACACTGAAGCTTTCTTT.

The CDR3 DNA follows: TGTGCCAGCAGCCAAAGGACAGGGACCGGGGAGCTGTTTTTT. Amino acids: CASSQRTGTGELFF. The rearrangement links TRBV3-1 (or the pseudogene TRBV3-2) to TRBJ2-2, with TRBD1 identical over 8 bases. CDR3 length equals 14 residues. CDR1 and CDR2 (germline): LGHDT, YNNKEL (reference sequence). V shed 2 bases, J shed 5 bases, and the junction held 1 base outside the gene matches.

The rearrangement joins TRBV10-3 to TRBJ2-7, with 16 nucleotides matching TRBD2. This CDR3 region has 17 residues. The V gene's germline CDR1 is ENHRY and CDR2 SYGVKD. Trimming took 9 bases from V and 0 from J; bases not matched to a gene: 8. CDR3 amino acids: CAIHQGLAGGPSYEQYF. DNA for the CDR3: TGTGCCATTCATCAGGGACTAGCGGGGGGGCCCTCCTACGAGCAGTACTTC.

The chain recombines TRBV28 with TRBJ2-4; D perhaps matches TRBD1 (6 bases). Trimming left V 3 bases short and J 7 bases short, with 16 bases between. Germline CDR1 is MDHEN and CDR2 is SYDVKM. There are 15 residues in the CDR3. CDR3 sequence reads: CASSFLEGRGNIQYF. The CDR3 DNA sequence: TGTGCCAGCAGTTTCTTAGAGGGAAGGGGGAACATTCAGTACTTC.

The chain employs TRBV5-1 and TRBJ1-4; possibly TRBD1 for D (5 bases). CDR3 length: 20 amino acids. The germline gives CDR1 SGHRS, CDR2 YFSETQ. Trimming removed 5 bases at V and 0 bases at J, with 26 bases between. The CDR3 loop is CASSMGRYSLGPATNEKLFF. The CDR3 DNA follows: TGCGCCAGCAGTATGGGCCGGTATTCACTGGGACCTGCAACTAATGAAAAACTGTTTTTT. The full variable domain, with the rest looked up from reference TRBV5-1 and TRBJ1-4, is KAGVTQTPRYLIKTRGQQVTLSCSPISGHRSVSWYQQTPGQGLQFLFEYFSETQRNKGNFPGRFSGRQFSNSRSEMNVSTLELGDSALYLCASSMGRYSLGPATNEKLFFGSGTQLSVL.

This chain joins TRBV19 and TRBJ1-5, with D maybe TRBD1 (5 bases). Trimming took off 3 bases at V and 1 base at J, with 10 bases between the two ends. Germline lookup yields CDR1 LNHDA and CDR2 SQIVND (reference sequence). The CDR3 is 15 residues long. CDR3 in amino acids: CASSMTRVSNQPQHF. CDR3 nucleotides: TGTGCCAGTAGTATGACCAGGGTCAGCAATCAGCCCCAGCATTTT.

This clone was seen only once. This sequence joins TRBV7-3 and TRBJ2-1; possible D gene TRBD2, 6 bases. Trimming left V 5 bases short and J 5 bases short, with 19 bases between. Germline lookup yields CDR1 SGHTA and CDR2 FQGTGA. This CDR3 is 16 amino acids long. This chain's CDR3 is CASSRGTGGANNEQFF. CDR3 sequence (DNA): TGTGCCAGCAGCCGGGGGACCGGCGGCGCAAACAATGAGCAGTTCTTC.

The rearrangement links TRBV2 to TRBJ2-7; D might be TRBD2 (7 bases). V was cut by 8 bases and J by 6 bases, with 17 bases left in between. From germline, CDR1 is SNHLY and CDR2 FYNNEI. The CDR3 consists of 13 residues. This chain's CDR3 is CASVDGGPSEQYF. CDR3 DNA: TGTGCCAGCGTAGACGGGGGGCCCTCCGAGCAGTACTTC.

J is TRBJ1-6 and V is TRBV28; D gene uncertain. CDR1 and CDR2 from the germline V gene are MDHEN and SYDVKM. Trimming took off 6 bases at V and 3 bases at J, with 6 bases between the two ends. The CDR3 sequence is 13 residues long. CDR3 in amino acids: CASRVIYNSPLHF. CDR3 DNA: TGTGCCAGCAGGGTTATCTATAATTCACCCCTCCACTTT.

The chain joins TRBV29-1 to TRBJ1-1, with 10 bases identical to TRBD1. CDR3 length: 13 amino acids. Germline loops: CDR1 SQVTM, CDR2 ANQGSEA. J gave up 11 bases and V 3 bases, and 9 bases lay outside the gene matches. CDR3 amino acids: CSVDRRQGAEAFF. CDR3 nucleotide sequence: TGCAGCGTTGATCGGAGACAGGGGGCGGAGGCTTTCTTT. Together with reference TRBV29-1 and TRBJ1-1, the CDR3 gives the full variable domain: SAVISQKPSRDICQRGTSLTIQCQVDSQVTMMFWYRQQPGQSLTLIATANQGSEATYESGFVIDKFPISRPNLTFSTLTVSNMSPEDSSIYLCSVDRRQGAEAFFGQGTRLTVV.

The chain couples TRBV9 to TRBJ2-6; D gene uncertain. The CDR3 is 16 amino acids. Trimming shortened V by 3 bases and J by 0 bases, and 10 bases separated the two germline ends. Germline values: CDR1 SGDLS, CDR2 YYNGEE. This chain's CDR3 is CASSEDGNSGANVLTF. CDR3 DNA sequence: TGTGCCAGCAGCGAAGACGGAAACTCTGGGGCCAACGTCCTGACTTTC.

This clone was counted between two and nine times. The rearrangement uses TRBV2 and TRBJ2-3; D gene ambiguous. Looked up from germline, CDR1 is SNHLY and CDR2 is FYNNEI. V was cut by 9 bases and J by 2 bases, with 6 bases left in between. CDR3 size: 11 residues. CDR3 residues: CASTLTDTQYF. In nucleotides, the CDR3 is TGTGCCAGTACGCTCACAGATACGCAGTATTTT.

The chain uses TRBV11-2 and TRBJ2-7, with D maybe TRBD2 (6 bases). The V end lost 1 base, the J end lost 4 bases, and 26 bases lay between the germline ends. The CDR3 has 19 amino acids. In germline, CDR1 is SGHAT, CDR2 FQNNGV. The CDR3 DNA reads TGTGCCAGCAGCTTAGGGAGGGACGGGACGAAGAGCAGATGGTACGAGCAGTACTTC. It translates to CASSLGRDGTKSRWYEQYF.

This chain joins TRBV21-1 and TRBJ2-3; TRBD2 is the table's D call, not checked against the DNA. TRBV21-1 is a known pseudogene. The CDR3 spans 15 residues. The CDR3 protein is CASSARSGGSDTQYF. CDR3 bases: TGTGCCAGCAGCGCTCGTAGCGGGGGCTCAGATACGCAGTATTTT.

This clone was detected once. This rearrangement joins TRBV19 to TRBJ2-1, with D perhaps TRBD2 (6 bases). The CDR3 loop spans 15 amino acids. Per the germline V gene, CDR1 is LNHDA and CDR2 is SQIVND (reference sequence). The V end lost 0 bases, the J end lost 5 bases, and 11 bases lay between the germline ends. The CDR3 DNA follows: TGTGCCAGTAGTATAGATCCCGGCGGGGACAATGAGCAGTTCTTC. It specifies CASSIDPGGDNEQFF.

The chain employs TRBV3-1 (or the pseudogene TRBV3-2) and TRBJ2-7; D not resolved. This CDR3 is built from 14 residues. The V gene's germline CDR1 is LGHDT and CDR2 YNNKEL (reference sequence). Trimming shortened V by 0 bases and J by 1 base, and 7 bases separated the two germline ends. The DNA of the CDR3 is TGTGCCAGCAGCCAAGATTCCAGATCCTACGAGCAGTACTTC. The encoded protein is CASSQDSRSYEQYF.

V is TRBV9 and J is TRBJ2-7; TRBD2 aligns across 7 bases. Germline V gene data show CDR1 as SGDLS and CDR2 as YYNGEE. This CDR3 has 17 residues. Unmatched junction bases numbered 11, after V lost 2 bases and J lost 0 bases. The CDR3 DNA reads as TGTGCCAGCAGCGTCGCCGGGGGGACGGATAGCTCCTACGAGCAGTACTTC. As protein: CASSVAGGTDSSYEQYF.

V usage is TRBV5-4 and J usage is TRBJ2-5; no clear D. Germline values: CDR1 SGHNT, CDR2 YYREEE (reference sequence). The V and J ends lost 4 bases and 1 base respectively, with 17 bases between them. The CDR3 runs to 16 residues. DNA of the CDR3: TGTGCCAGCAGCCTGTGGAATTTGGTCGGCCAAGAGACCCAGTACTTC. Its translation is CASSLWNLVGQETQYF.

The J gene is TRBJ2-7, the V gene TRBV6-5, with a weak D call TRBD1 (6 bases). The V gene lost 6 bases and the J gene lost 6 bases, with 15 bases spanning the gap. This CDR3 has 13 residues. Germline V CDR1 and CDR2: MNHEY, SVGAGI. The CDR3 DNA sequence: TGTGCCAGCAGGGACAGTAAGAAAGGCGAGCAGTACTTC. It codes for CASRDSKKGEQYF.

The chain has TRBV5-1 and TRBJ2-3, with 11 bases fitting TRBD2. The J segment lost 1 base and the V segment lost 0 bases, leaving 7 bases of the junction unmatched. The CDR3 covers 18 residues. Looked up from germline, CDR1 is SGHRS and CDR2 is YFSETQ. The CDR3 sequence: CASSLVTSGDGGTDTQYF. CDR3 DNA: TGCGCCAGCAGCTTGGTGACTAGCGGGGACGGCGGCACAGATACGCAGTATTTT. The whole variable domain, remainder taken from reference TRBV5-1 and TRBJ2-3, is KAGVTQTPRYLIKTRGQQVTLSCSPISGHRSVSWYQQTPGQGLQFLFEYFSETQRNKGNFPGRFSGRQFSNSRSEMNVSTLELGDSALYLCASSLVTSGDGGTDTQYFGPGTRLTVL.